This T cell receptor (beta chain) is from a study of T cell repertoires in cytomegalovirus infection. Via MiXCR, TCRdb re-called the reads, giving one row per CDR3 protein. The sample lists 630,000 or so distinct CDR3 sequences; 20% to 25% were seen once. Germline V lookup: CDR1 SQVTM, CDR2 ANQGSEA. With 7 bases removed from V and 8 bases from J, the gap between germline ends came to 14 bases. The CDR3 has 11 amino acids. The sample comprised CD8+ T cells from PBMCs. This clonotype was obtained from a human donor in good health (CMV status not recorded). Some clones in this sample may be carry-over from other donors' samples. The chain joins TRBV29-1 to TRBJ1-2, with TRBD1 as a possible D gene (5 bases). CDR3 sequence reads: CSATEGLGYTF. The CDR3 DNA reads as TGCAGCGCCACGGAGGGGTTAGGCTACACCTTC. Full variable domain (remainder filled in from reference TRBV29-1 and TRBJ1-2): SAVISQKPSRDICQRGTSLTIQCQVDSQVTMMFWYRQQPGQSLTLIATANQGSEATYESGFVIDKFPISRPNLTFSTLTVSNMSPEDSSIYLCSATEGLGYTFGSGTRLTVV.